The 29 T cell receptor beta chains listed next were all sequenced from one sample in a study of radiotherapy plus CTLA-4 blockade in lung cancer. Assay used: immunoSEQ multiplex PCR; TCRdb lists only in-frame clones, some missing. The sample lists approximately 65,000 clones, 60% to 80% occurring once. This specimen was peripheral blood, taken from a patient treated with radiotherapy plus ipilimumab. The receptors here all came from a human donor with non-small cell lung cancer who had a complete response to radiotherapy plus ipilimumab.

This chain links TRBV7-6 with TRBJ1-1; no clear D. Per the germline V gene, CDR1 is SGHVS and CDR2 is FNYEAQ. This CDR3 is 12 amino acids long. V was shortened by 4 bases and J by 4 bases, with 7 bases between the two germline ends. The CDR3 is CASSSGGTEAFF. CDR3 nucleotides: TGTGCCAGCAGCTCCGGTGGCACTGAAGCTTTCTTT.

The chain recombines TRBV19 with TRBJ2-5; the match to TRBD2 covers 9 bases. The CDR3 sequence is 14 residues long. Germline CDR1 reads LNHDA; CDR2 reads SQIVND (reference sequence). With V trimmed by 5 bases and J by 2 bases, 3 bases remained unmatched. CDR3 DNA: TGTGCCAGTAGTCCTAGCGGGACGCAAGAGACCCAGTACTTC. Residues: CASSPSGTQETQYF.

This clone was found once. This CDR3 is CASSYGGYTEAFF. The CDR3, as DNA: TGTGCCAGCAGTTATGGGGGGTACACTGAAGCTTTCTTT. The V gene is TRBV5-8, the J gene TRBJ1-1; TRBD1 is a possible D gene (5 bases). CDR3 length equals 13 residues. V was pared by 5 bases and J by 3 bases, with 11 bases between. Germline V gene sequence: CDR1 SGHTS, CDR2 YDEGEE.

This clone was picked up a small number of times. This rearrangement joins TRBV12-5 to TRBJ2-1; 9 bases agree with TRBD2. Trimming at V came to 1 base and at J to 9 bases, leaving 4 bases not matched to a gene. Looked up from germline, CDR1 is LGHNT and CDR2 is FRNRAP. This CDR3 is 14 amino acids long. The chain's CDR3 is CASGLDRTSAEQFF. The CDR3 DNA follows: TGTGCTAGTGGTTTGGACCGGACTAGCGCTGAGCAGTTCTTC.

This sequence joins TRBV2 and TRBJ1-5; maybe TRBD1 (5 bases). Looked up from germline, CDR1 is SNHLY and CDR2 is FYNNEI. The V gene lost 5 bases and the J gene lost 2 bases, with 13 bases spanning the gap. The CDR3 has 15 amino acids. CDR3 bases: TGTGCCAGCAGTCTCCAGCGGGGGGGCAATCAGCCCCAGCATTTT. Its translation: CASSLQRGGNQPQHF.

The chain employs TRBV10-3 and TRBJ2-1; 12 bases are shared with TRBD2. CDR1 ENHRY and CDR2 SYGVKD come from the germline V gene. V lost 9 bases and J lost 9; bases outside the gene matches: 15. The CDR3 consists of 16 residues. CDR3 region: CAITPRLAGGPLEQFF. CDR3 nucleotides: TGTGCCATAACCCCCCGGCTAGCGGGAGGGCCTCTTGAGCAGTTCTTC.

Concerning this clone itself: Other DNA sequences from this sample encode an identical CDR3 as well. This rearrangement joins TRBV5-1 to TRBJ1-1; D is unclear. V lost 0 bases and J 6 bases, leaving 3 bases between the germline ends. CDR1 is SGHRS and CDR2 is YFSETQ in the germline V gene. The CDR3 contains 11 residues. The chain's CDR3 is CASSLGSEAFF. The CDR3 DNA sequence: TGCGCCAGCAGCTTGGGGTCTGAAGCTTTCTTT. Variable domain in full (rest from reference TRBV5-1 and TRBJ1-1): KAGVTQTPRYLIKTRGQQVTLSCSPISGHRSVSWYQQTPGQGLQFLFEYFSETQRNKGNFPGRFSGRQFSNSRSEMNVSTLELGDSALYLCASSLGSEAFFGQGTRLTVV.

This clone was seen once. CDR3 bases: TGCGCCAGCAGTGAGGCGAGATATGGATACGGGGAGCTGTTTTTT. Translation: CASSEARYGYGELFF. The chain is built from TRBV10-1 and TRBJ2-2; no firm D call. The CDR3 extends over 15 amino acids. CDR1 is WNHNN and CDR2 is SYGVQD in the germline V gene (reference sequence). V was pared by 2 bases and J by 7 bases, with 14 bases between.

This rearrangement joins TRBV29-1 to TRBJ2-1, with TRBD2 matching 7 bases. Losses at the gene ends were 7 bases for V and 5 bases for J; bases not matched to a gene: 11. Germline CDR1 and CDR2: SQVTM and ANQGSEA. The CDR3 runs to 14 residues. CDR3 protein: CSALPLASNNEQFF. CDR3 DNA sequence: TGCAGCGCTCTTCCACTAGCGTCAAACAATGAGCAGTTCTTC.

The V gene is TRBV9, the J gene TRBJ1-5; D is unclear. CDR1 and CDR2 from the germline V gene are SGDLS and YYNGEE. The CDR3 contains 14 residues. V was clipped by 0 bases and J by 4 bases, with 8 bases between them. The CDR3 here is CASSVAEQNQPQHF. In nucleotides, the CDR3 is TGTGCCAGCAGCGTAGCGGAACAAAATCAGCCCCAGCATTTT.

In its sample, this clone was seen a few times. The rearrangement links TRBV19 to TRBJ1-2, with TRBD1 identical over 7 bases. The trim removed 3 bases at V and 6 bases at J, leaving 19 bases unmatched. CDR1 is LNHDA, CDR2 SQIVND, per germline (reference sequence). The CDR3 totals 18 residues. The CDR3 is CASSIKYYREGAKDGYTF. CDR3 nucleotides: TGTGCCAGTAGTATTAAATACTATAGAGAGGGGGCGAAGGATGGCTACACCTTC. Full variable domain (outside the CDR3, taken from reference TRBV19 and TRBJ1-2): DGGITQSPKYLFRKEGQNVTLSCEQNLNHDAMYWYRQDPGQGLRLIYYSQIVNDFQKGDIAEGYSVSREKKESFPLTVTSAQKNPTAFYLCASSIKYYREGAKDGYTFGSGTRLTVV.

The chain is built from TRBV30 and TRBJ1-1; D remains unclear. With 2 bases removed from V and 7 bases from J, the gap between germline ends came to 8 bases. The V gene's germline CDR1 is GTSNPN and CDR2 SVGIG (reference sequence). The CDR3 extends over 11 amino acids. The CDR3, as DNA: TGTGCCTGGAGTAGGAGGAATGAAGCTTTCTTT. It translates to CAWSRRNEAFF.

The chain combines TRBV29-1 with TRBJ2-3; the match to TRBD1 covers 7 bases. The germline V gene has CDR1 SQVTM and CDR2 ANQGSEA. V lost 7 bases and J lost 0; bases outside the gene matches: 7. This CDR3 has 14 amino acids. CDR3 sequence (DNA): TGCAGCGCCTCAGGGGGTTGGAGCACAGATACGCAGTATTTT. This encodes CSASGGWSTDTQYF.

This rearrangement joins TRBV18 to TRBJ2-2, with TRBD2 matching over 7 bases. The CDR3 length is 17 residues. V gave up 0 bases and J gave up 0 bases; unmatched junction bases: 4. Per germline, CDR1 KGHSH and CDR2 LQKENI. The CDR3 reads CASSPPRGDTNTGELFF. For the CDR3, the DNA is TGTGCCAGCTCACCACCACGGGGGGATACGAACACCGGGGAGCTGTTTTTT.

This clone has only a few counts. The rearrangement uses TRBV10-3 and TRBJ2-7, with D tentatively TRBD2 (6 bases). Germline values: CDR1 ENHRY, CDR2 SYGVKD. Trimming took off 11 bases at V and 0 bases at J, with 14 bases between the two ends. The CDR3 covers 13 residues. CDR3 DNA: TGTGCCTCCCGGGGGTCGCTCTCCTACGAGCAGTACGTC. Amino acid sequence: CASRGSLSYEQYV.

This clone occurred a few times. V is TRBV7-9 and J is TRBJ2-3; TRBD2 matches at 10 bases. The CDR3 consists of 16 residues. V dropped 3 bases and J dropped 5; count of bases not matched to a gene: 8. Germline CDR1 reads SEHNR; CDR2 reads FQNEAQ (reference sequence). The CDR3 here is CASSFSQRGGEDTQYF. The CDR3 coding sequence is TGTGCCAGCAGCTTCAGCCAGCGGGGGGGAGAAGATACGCAGTATTTT. The entire variable domain, with the rest obtained from reference TRBV7-9 and TRBJ2-3, is as follows: DTGVSQNPRHKITKRGQNVTFRCDPISEHNRLYWYRQTLGQGPEFLTYFQNEAQLEKSRLLSDRFSAERPKGSFSTLEIQRTEQGDSAMYLCASSFSQRGGEDTQYFGPGTRLTVL.

The rearrangement uses TRBV30 and TRBJ2-3, with 11 nucleotides matching TRBD1. CDR1 GTSNPN and CDR2 SVGIG come from the germline V gene (reference sequence). The CDR3 contains 19 residues. J was trimmed by 3 bases and V by 0 bases; bases with no gene match: 14. The DNA for the CDR3 is TGTGCCTGGAGTGTGCGGGACAGGGGGGTAAATGCGGTAACAGATACGCAGTATTTT. Its translation is CAWSVRDRGVNAVTDTQYF.

The J gene is TRBJ2-3, the V gene TRBV27; possibly TRBD2 for D (6 bases). This CDR3 has 18 residues. V gave up 6 bases and J gave up 1 base, with 23 bases separating them. CDR1 MNHEY and CDR2 SMNVEV come from the germline V gene (reference sequence). CDR3 nucleotides: TGTGCCAGCAGCTTCAAAGTGGGGACGGGGGATCGCACAGATACGCAGTATTTT. Its translation: CASSFKVGTGDRTDTQYF.

This clone was observed a single time. This chain uses TRBV18 with TRBJ1-4; 7 bases map to TRBD1. Looked up from germline, CDR1 is KGHSH and CDR2 is LQKENI. Trimming took 6 bases from V and 6 from J; bases not matched to a gene: 7. The CDR3 loop spans 14 amino acids. This chain's CDR3 is CASSPGQLYEKLFF. CDR3 nucleotides: TGTGCCAGCTCGCCGGGACAGCTTTATGAAAAACTGTTTTTT.

J is TRBJ1-6 and V is TRBV12-5; 7 bases are a match to TRBD1. V shed 5 bases and J 7 bases; nucleotides not matched to a gene: 8. This CDR3 is built from 15 residues. Germline V gives CDR1 LGHNT, CDR2 FRNRAP. CDR3 in DNA: TGTGCTAGTGGTGGGTTACAGGGGACCAATTCACCCCTCCACTTT. It specifies CASGGLQGTNSPLHF.

This clone was detected a few times. The CDR3 reads CASRPGLAGGTDTQYF. The CDR3 DNA follows: TGTGCCAGCAGGCCGGGACTAGCGGGGGGCACAGATACGCAGTATTTT. J is TRBJ2-3 and V is TRBV7-9, with 14 bases that match TRBD2. Unmatched junction bases numbered 3, after V lost 6 bases and J lost 1 base. The CDR3 covers 16 residues. Looked up from germline, CDR1 is SEHNR and CDR2 is FQNEAQ (reference sequence).

V usage is TRBV18 and J usage is TRBJ2-1, with 10 bases fitting TRBD1. Germline lookup yields CDR1 KGHSH and CDR2 LQKENI. Trimming removed 3 bases from V and 8 bases from J; junction bases left unmatched: 7. This CDR3 spans 15 amino acids. CDR3 nucleotide sequence: TGTGCCAGCTCACCTCCGGGACAGGGGTTCCATGAGCAGTTCTTC. This gives the protein CASSPPGQGFHEQFF.

The chain has TRBV29-1 and TRBJ2-1, with 7 bases lining up with TRBD1. There are 14 residues in the CDR3. Germline CDR1 SQVTM, CDR2 ANQGSEA. Trimming cost V 6 bases and J 1 base; bases outside gene matches: 6. CDR3 DNA sequence: TGCAGCGTCGTTAGACAGGGTTCCTACAATGAGCAGTTCTTC. Amino acid sequence: CSVVRQGSYNEQFF.

The chain links TRBV5-6 to TRBJ2-5; D is possibly TRBD2 (6 bases). V shed 2 bases and J shed 2 bases, with 16 bases lying between them. The CDR3 extends over 16 amino acids. CDR1 SGHDT and CDR2 YYEEEE come from the germline V gene. Here the CDR3 reads CASSLVTSWGQETQYF. CDR3 DNA sequence: TGTGCCAGCAGCTTAGTTACTAGCTGGGGGCAAGAGACCCAGTACTTC.

This clone has only one observation. The V and J genes are TRBV5-1 and TRBJ1-1; D uncertain. Germline CDR1 and CDR2: SGHRS and YFSETQ. There are 16 residues in the CDR3. With 0 bases removed from V and 2 bases from J, the gap between germline ends came to 14 bases. The CDR3 region is CASSLAEAGFNTEAFF. The CDR3 nucleotides are TGCGCCAGCAGCTTGGCGGAGGCCGGATTCAACACTGAAGCTTTCTTT.

CDR3: CASSASDPNTGELFF. CDR3 nucleotides: TGCGCCAGCAGCGCTTCCGATCCGAACACCGGGGAGCTGTTTTTT. J is TRBJ2-2 and V is TRBV5-1; D is uncertain. The CDR3 is 15 residues long. V dropped 4 bases and J dropped 0 bases, with 10 bases sitting between them. CDR1 and CDR2 (germline): SGHRS, YFSETQ.

The chain has TRBV30 and TRBJ2-1; no reliable D call. Germline V CDR1 and CDR2: GTSNPN, SVGIG (reference sequence). This CDR3 comprises 10 residues. The V end lost 4 bases, the J end lost 5 bases, and 3 bases lay between the germline ends. CDR3 in amino acids: CAWNHNEQFF. Here the CDR3 DNA reads TGTGCCTGGAACCACAATGAGCAGTTCTTC.

In nucleotides, the CDR3 is TGTGCCAGCGAACGCCGCTCTGGAAACACCATATATTTT. It specifies CASERRSGNTIYF. This rearrangement joins TRBV7-9 to TRBJ1-3; D uncertain. The CDR3 is 13 residues long. Trimming stripped 8 bases from V and 0 bases from J, with 8 bases between. Germline V gene lookup returns CDR1 SEHNR and CDR2 FQNEAQ (reference sequence). The full variable domain, rest sourced from reference TRBV7-9 and TRBJ1-3, is DTGVSQNPRHKITKRGQNVTFRCDPISEHNRLYWYRQTLGQGPEFLTYFQNEAQLEKSRLLSDRFSAERPKGSFSTLEIQRTEQGDSAMYLCASERRSGNTIYFGEGSWLTVV.

The rearrangement joins TRBV27 to TRBJ2-7; TRBD2 agrees at 10 bases. Germline V lookup: CDR1 MNHEY, CDR2 SMNVEV (reference sequence). Losses at the gene ends were 5 bases for V and 2 bases for J; bases not matched to a gene: 3. There are 14 residues in the CDR3. The DNA of the CDR3 is TGTGCCAGCAGTGCTAGCGGGAGTCCCTACGAGCAGTACGTC. It is translated as CASSASGSPYEQYV.